One sample yielded the 26 T cell receptor beta chains listed below, sequenced in a study of T cell responses to AZD1222 COVID-19 vaccine. This table comes from immunoSEQ multiplex PCR, and its TCRdb copy is limited to in-frame clones, with some not included. The sample has about 100,000 clones; 80% to 90% are singletons. The sample here was peripheral blood, taken on day 0 of AZD1222 vaccination. These receptors all come from an adult in good health.

V usage is TRBV28 and J usage is TRBJ2-7; D ambiguous. The V end was cut by 7 bases, the J end by 0 bases, with 13 bases between. There are 14 residues in the CDR3. CDR1 is MDHEN and CDR2 is SYDVKM in the germline V gene. The CDR3 reads CASTTDLSSYEQYF. The CDR3 region has the DNA TGTGCCAGCACCACGGACCTCAGCTCCTACGAGCAGTACTTC.

The gene calls are TRBV12-2 and TRBJ2-2; the D segment call TRBD1 is taken from the table without a DNA check. TRBV12-2 is a documented pseudogene. The CDR3 is made up of 18 amino acids. The DNA for the CDR3 is TGTGCAAGTCGCTTACGAGAGACAGGGATGGACAACACCGGGGAGCTGTTTTTT. Residues: CASRLRETGMDNTGELFF.

This clone came up once. This chain links TRBV21-1 with TRBJ2-5; TRBD1 was called by the table and not checked on the DNA. TRBV21-1 is listed as a pseudogene. The CDR3 is made up of 14 amino acids. CDR3 coding DNA: TGTGCCAGCAGCAAAAGACAGGGCCGCCGGACCCAGTACTTC. It specifies CASSKRQGRRTQYF.

The chain employs TRBV19 and TRBJ1-1; D is unclear. The CDR3 consists of 13 residues. Trimming pared 3 bases from V and 5 bases from J, leaving 10 bases between. Germline CDR1 is LNHDA and CDR2 is SQIVND (reference sequence). CDR3 sequence reads: CASSMGQETEAFF. Written as DNA, the CDR3 is TGTGCCAGTAGTATGGGCCAGGAAACTGAAGCTTTCTTT.

This chain links TRBV5-1 with TRBJ2-5; TRBD1 matches 9 bases. CDR3 size: 16 residues. The germline V gene has CDR1 SGHRS and CDR2 YFSETQ. The ends lost 4 bases at V and 4 bases at J; junction bases unmatched: 11. The CDR3 nucleotides are TGCGCCAGCAGCCTCGGGGGACAGGGTTTACGAGAGACCCAGTACTTC. Translated, it gives CASSLGGQGLRETQYF.

The chain combines TRBV11-3 with TRBJ1-1, with 7 bases aligning to TRBD1. V lost 4 bases to trimming and J lost 9 bases; unmatched junction nucleotides: 5. The length of the CDR3 is 12 residues. Germline loops: CDR1 SGHNT, CDR2 YENEEA. CDR3 residues: CASSSRGQKAFF. The CDR3 region has the DNA TGTGCCAGCAGCTCTAGGGGACAGAAAGCTTTCTTT. The full variable domain, in which reference TRBV11-3 and TRBJ1-1 provide the parts outside the CDR3, is EAGVVQSPRYKIIEKKQPVAFWCNPISGHNTLYWYLQNLGQGPELLIRYENEEAVDDSQLPKDRFSAERLKGVDSTLKIQPAELGDSAVYLCASSSRGQKAFFGQGTRLTVV.

The V gene is TRBV21-1, the J gene TRBJ2-1; TRBD1 is the table's D call and was not checked against the DNA. TRBV21-1 is designated a pseudogene. The CDR3 has 14 residues. For the CDR3, the DNA is TGTGCCAGCAGCAAAGCGCTCAGGGACAATGAGCAGTTCTTC. As protein: CASSKALRDNEQFF.

The chain recombines TRBV7-9 with TRBJ1-6, with no clear D. This CDR3 has 14 residues. Trimming stripped 5 bases from V and 9 bases from J, with 14 bases between. The germline V gene encodes CDR1 SEHNR and CDR2 FQNEAQ (reference sequence). CDR3 protein: CASSHDPVGSPLHF. The CDR3 nucleotides are TGTGCCAGCAGCCACGACCCTGTGGGTTCACCCCTCCACTTT.

The chain links TRBV9 to TRBJ2-1, with 11 bases that match TRBD1. The V and J ends lost 3 bases and 8 bases, in that order; junction bases with no gene match: 7. The CDR3 extends over 15 amino acids. Looked up from germline, CDR1 is SGDLS and CDR2 is YYNGEE. The CDR3 nucleotides are TGTGCCAGCAGCGGCCGGGACAGGGGGAGCCATGAGCAGTTCTTC. Translating it yields CASSGRDRGSHEQFF.

V usage is TRBV27 and J usage is TRBJ1-5; 10 nucleotides match TRBD1. The V and J ends lost 5 bases and 6 bases, in that order; junction bases with no gene match: 28. Germline V lookup: CDR1 MNHEY, CDR2 SMNVEV (reference sequence). This CDR3 is 22 amino acids long. The CDR3 nucleotides read TGTGCCAGCAGTCTGACCCTTTCTCCTTACTTACCGGGACAGGGGATAACTCAGCCCCAGCATTTT. Translating it yields CASSLTLSPYLPGQGITQPQHF.

The V and J genes are TRBV5-1 and TRBJ2-1; the D is unclear. V was clipped by 0 bases and J by 4 bases, with 8 bases between them. This CDR3 is built from 14 residues. Germline CDR1 reads SGHRS; CDR2 reads YFSETQ. The CDR3 region is CASSLVTQYNEQFF. As DNA, the CDR3 is TGCGCCAGCAGCTTGGTGACACAGTACAATGAGCAGTTCTTC.

This rearrangement joins TRBV5-1 to TRBJ1-6; 7 positions agree with TRBD1. Germline trimming cut 0 bases from V and 8 bases from J; bases unmatched to any gene: 5. The CDR3 runs to 15 residues. The V gene's germline CDR1 is SGHRS and CDR2 YFSETQ. DNA of the CDR3: TGCGCCAGCAGCTTGGCACAGGGGCCGCATTCACCCCTCCACTTT. Its translation: CASSLAQGPHSPLHF. The whole variable domain, remainder taken from reference TRBV5-1 and TRBJ1-6, is KAGVTQTPRYLIKTRGQQVTLSCSPISGHRSVSWYQQTPGQGLQFLFEYFSETQRNKGNFPGRFSGRQFSNSRSEMNVSTLELGDSALYLCASSLAQGPHSPLHFGNGTRLTVT.

V and J are TRBV19 and TRBJ1-2; 8 bases agree with TRBD1. CDR1 LNHDA and CDR2 SQIVND come from the germline V gene (reference sequence). The CDR3 contains 17 residues. Trimming took 3 bases from V and 6 from J; bases not matched to a gene: 15. CDR3 sequence: CASSITHQRTGSHGYTF. DNA for the CDR3: TGTGCCAGTAGTATTACTCACCAGCGGACAGGGAGCCATGGCTACACCTTC.

The chain links TRBV6-5 to TRBJ2-7; no clear D gene. Germline-derived CDR1 and CDR2 are MNHEY and SVGAGI. This CDR3 has 15 amino acids. Deletions cut 5 bases from V and 0 bases from J, with 14 bases between. DNA of the CDR3: TGTGCCAGCAGTAGATCGTTGAGCTCCTCCTACGAGCAGTACTTC. Translated: CASSRSLSSSYEQYF.

The J gene is TRBJ1-1, the V gene TRBV5-1, with 7 nucleotides matching TRBD1. This CDR3 is 19 amino acids long. Germline V lookup: CDR1 SGHRS, CDR2 YFSETQ. V shed 1 base, J shed 1 base, and the junction held 16 bases outside the gene matches. DNA for the CDR3: TGCGCCAGCAGCTTGCTTCCCACGACAGGGCCGGCGGGGAACACTGAAGCTTTCTTT. Protein sequence: CASSLLPTTGPAGNTEAFF. The full variable domain, rest sourced from reference TRBV5-1 and TRBJ1-1, is KAGVTQTPRYLIKTRGQQVTLSCSPISGHRSVSWYQQTPGQGLQFLFEYFSETQRNKGNFPGRFSGRQFSNSRSEMNVSTLELGDSALYLCASSLLPTTGPAGNTEAFFGQGTRLTVV.

J is TRBJ2-3 and V is TRBV5-1, with TRBD2 identical over 11 bases. V was clipped by 0 bases and J by 3 bases; unmatched bases: 12. CDR1 and CDR2 (germline): SGHRS, YFSETQ. The length of the CDR3 is 19 residues. The CDR3 coding sequence is TGCGCCAGCAGCTTGGAGAACATACTAGCGGGAGTTAAGACAGATACGCAGTATTTT. As protein: CASSLENILAGVKTDTQYF.

The J gene is TRBJ1-1, the V gene TRBV6-1; the D is unclear. The CDR3 length is 15 residues. V was pared by 0 bases and J by 3 bases, with 11 bases between. The V gene's germline CDR1 is MNHNS and CDR2 SASEGT. The CDR3 sequence is CASSEAVRVHTEAFF. In DNA, the CDR3 is TGTGCCAGCAGTGAAGCCGTCCGGGTCCACACTGAAGCTTTCTTT.

This clone was recorded a few times. This chain connects TRBV7-9 to TRBJ1-3; D is unclear. This CDR3 is built from 15 residues. Germline CDR1 and CDR2: SEHNR and FQNEAQ (reference sequence). V gave up 5 bases and J gave up 3 bases, with 14 bases separating them. Here the CDR3 DNA reads TGTGCCAGCAGCCGGGTAGGGCCCTTTGGAAACACCATATATTTT. It encodes CASSRVGPFGNTIYF.

V gene TRBV19 combines with J gene TRBJ1-1, with D perhaps TRBD1 (5 bases). The ends were cut back, 3 bases at V and 0 bases at J, with 11 bases in the middle. The CDR3 has 15 residues. The germline gives CDR1 LNHDA, CDR2 SQIVND (reference sequence). The CDR3 spells CASSMTEVMNTEAFF. For the CDR3, the DNA is TGTGCCAGTAGTATGACAGAGGTGATGAACACTGAAGCTTTCTTT.

CDR3 protein: CASGGQRGGQPQHF. The DNA for the CDR3 is TGTGCCAGCGGGGGACAGCGGGGCGGACAGCCCCAGCATTTT. The rearrangement joins TRBV7-8 to TRBJ1-5, with 7 bases aligning to TRBD1. This CDR3 is built from 14 residues. J gave up 7 bases and V 8 bases, and 11 bases lay outside the gene matches. Germline V lookup: CDR1 SGHVS, CDR2 FQNEAQ.

This chain joins TRBV12-3 or TRBV12-4 and TRBJ2-7, with D perhaps TRBD1 (6 bases). Trimming pared 5 bases from V and 5 bases from J, leaving 13 bases between. The CDR3 has 13 amino acids. As DNA, the CDR3 is TGTGCCAGCAGTCCCCCAGGGGTAGACGAGCAGTACTTC. Amino acid sequence: CASSPPGVDEQYF.

This clone is categorized as medium-sized (0.01 to 0.1%). The chain links TRBV5-6 to TRBJ1-2, with 7 bases matching TRBD1. CDR3 size: 12 residues. CDR1 is SGHDT, CDR2 YYEEEE, per germline. Losses at the gene ends were 8 bases for V and 3 bases for J; bases not matched to a gene: 4. The DNA of the CDR3 is TGTGCCAGTGGAACAGGGGACTATGGCTACACCTTC. This translates into CASGTGDYGYTF.

This chain connects TRBV7-9 to TRBJ2-1, with 10 bases identical to TRBD2. The CDR3 extends over 17 amino acids. J was trimmed by 5 bases and V by 5 bases; bases with no gene match: 12. In germline, CDR1 is SEHNR, CDR2 FQNEAQ (reference sequence). CDR3 residues: CASSLEGPLAGNNEQFF. The CDR3 bases are TGTGCCAGCAGCCTCGAGGGGCCACTAGCGGGAAACAATGAGCAGTTCTTC.

The V and J genes are TRBV5-6 and TRBJ2-1; D possibly corresponds to TRBD1 (6 bases). The V gene's germline CDR1 is SGHDT and CDR2 YYEEEE. V gave up 6 bases and J gave up 9 bases, with 13 bases separating them. The CDR3 is 12 residues long. The DNA of the CDR3 is TGTGCCAGCACAGAGACAGGCGGTGAGCAGTTCTTC. Protein product: CASTETGGEQFF.

The chain couples TRBV5-4 to TRBJ2-7, with 7 bases that match TRBD2. Germline CDR1 and CDR2: SGHNT and YYREEE (reference sequence). This CDR3 contains 16 residues. V shed 3 bases, J shed 0 bases, and the junction held 9 bases outside the gene matches. The CDR3 bases are TGTGCCAGCAGCTCGAGTCTAGCGGAGGGCTCCTACGAGCAGTACTTC. Protein product: CASSSSLAEGSYEQYF.

The rearrangement links TRBV29-1 to TRBJ2-1; 9 positions match TRBD2. CDR3 size: 14 residues. CDR1 and CDR2 (germline): SQVTM, ANQGSEA. J was trimmed by 7 bases and V by 3 bases; bases with no gene match: 7. This CDR3 is CSVDRSGGKNEQFF. DNA for the CDR3: TGCAGCGTTGACCGGAGCGGGGGGAAAAATGAGCAGTTCTTC.